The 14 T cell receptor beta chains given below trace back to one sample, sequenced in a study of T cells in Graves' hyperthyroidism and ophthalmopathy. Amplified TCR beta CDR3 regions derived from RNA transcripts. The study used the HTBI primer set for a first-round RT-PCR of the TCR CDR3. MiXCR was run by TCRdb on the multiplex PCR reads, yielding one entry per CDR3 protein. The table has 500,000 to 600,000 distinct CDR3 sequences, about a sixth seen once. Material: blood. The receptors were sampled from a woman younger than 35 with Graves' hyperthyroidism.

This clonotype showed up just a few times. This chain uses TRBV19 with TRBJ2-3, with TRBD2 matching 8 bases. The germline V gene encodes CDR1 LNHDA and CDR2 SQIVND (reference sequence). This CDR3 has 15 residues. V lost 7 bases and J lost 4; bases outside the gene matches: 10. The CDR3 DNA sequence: TGTGCCAGTAAAAGATCTGGCGGGAGGTCAGATACGCAGTATTTT. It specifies CASKRSGGRSDTQYF.

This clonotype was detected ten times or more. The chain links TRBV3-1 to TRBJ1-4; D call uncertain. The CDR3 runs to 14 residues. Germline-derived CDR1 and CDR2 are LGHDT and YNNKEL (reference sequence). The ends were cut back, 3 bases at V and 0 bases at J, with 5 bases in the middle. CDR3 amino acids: CASSHSTTNEKLFF. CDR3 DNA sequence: TGTGCCAGCAGCCATTCGACAACTAATGAAAAACTGTTTTTT.

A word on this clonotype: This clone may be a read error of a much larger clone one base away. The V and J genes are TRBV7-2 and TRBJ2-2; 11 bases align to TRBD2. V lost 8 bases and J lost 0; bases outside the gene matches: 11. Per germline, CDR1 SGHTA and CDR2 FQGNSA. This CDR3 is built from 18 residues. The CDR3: CASGKHPGLAANTGELFF. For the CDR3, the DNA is TGTGCCAGCGGCAAACATCCGGGACTAGCGGCGAACACCGGGGAGCTGTTTTTT.

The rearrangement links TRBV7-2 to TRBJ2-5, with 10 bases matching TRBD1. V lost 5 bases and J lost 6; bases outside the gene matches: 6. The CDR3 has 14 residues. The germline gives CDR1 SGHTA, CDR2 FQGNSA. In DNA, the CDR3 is TGTGCCAGCAGCCGGGACAGGGGTACGAAGACCCAGTACTTC. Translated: CASSRDRGTKTQYF.

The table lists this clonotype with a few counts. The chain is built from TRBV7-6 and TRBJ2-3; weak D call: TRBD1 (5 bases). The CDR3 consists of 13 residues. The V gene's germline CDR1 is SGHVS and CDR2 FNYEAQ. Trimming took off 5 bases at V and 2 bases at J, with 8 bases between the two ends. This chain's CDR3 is CASSQGVTDTQYF. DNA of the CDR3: TGTGCCAGCAGCCAAGGGGTCACAGATACGCAGTATTTT.

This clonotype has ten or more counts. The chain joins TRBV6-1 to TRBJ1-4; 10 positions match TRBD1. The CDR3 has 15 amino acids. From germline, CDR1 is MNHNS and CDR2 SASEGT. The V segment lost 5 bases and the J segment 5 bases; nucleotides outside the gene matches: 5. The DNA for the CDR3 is TGTGCCAGCAGTCAGGACAGGGGGTTGAATGAAAAACTGTTTTTT. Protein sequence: CASSQDRGLNEKLFF.

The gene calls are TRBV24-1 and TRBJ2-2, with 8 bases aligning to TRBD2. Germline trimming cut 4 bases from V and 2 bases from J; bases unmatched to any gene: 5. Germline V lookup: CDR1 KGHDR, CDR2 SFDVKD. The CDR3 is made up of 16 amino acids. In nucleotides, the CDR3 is TGTGCCACCAGTGACCGGGGGGGTTTCAACACCGGGGAGCTGTTTTTT. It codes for CATSDRGGFNTGELFF.

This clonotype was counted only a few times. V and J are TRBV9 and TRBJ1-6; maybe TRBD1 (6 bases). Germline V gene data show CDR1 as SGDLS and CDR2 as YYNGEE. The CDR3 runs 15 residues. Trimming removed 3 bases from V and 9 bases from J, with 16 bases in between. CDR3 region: CASSAAQGFGSPLHF. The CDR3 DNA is TGTGCCAGCAGCGCCGCACAGGGTTTCGGTTCACCCCTCCACTTT.

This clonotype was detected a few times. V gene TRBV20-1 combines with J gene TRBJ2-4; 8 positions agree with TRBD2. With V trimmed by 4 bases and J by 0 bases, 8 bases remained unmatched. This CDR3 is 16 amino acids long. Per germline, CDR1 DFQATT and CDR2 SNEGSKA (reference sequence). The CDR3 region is CSANGGAFGAKNIQYF. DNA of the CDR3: TGCAGTGCTAACGGGGGGGCCTTCGGAGCCAAAAACATTCAGTACTTC.

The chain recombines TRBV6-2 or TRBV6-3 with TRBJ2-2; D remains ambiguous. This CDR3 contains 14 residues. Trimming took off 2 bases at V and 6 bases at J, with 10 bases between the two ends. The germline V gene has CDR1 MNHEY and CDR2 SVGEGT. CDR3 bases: TGTGCCAGCAGTTACAGGGTTTGGGCCGGGGAGCTGTTTTTT. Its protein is CASSYRVWAGELFF.

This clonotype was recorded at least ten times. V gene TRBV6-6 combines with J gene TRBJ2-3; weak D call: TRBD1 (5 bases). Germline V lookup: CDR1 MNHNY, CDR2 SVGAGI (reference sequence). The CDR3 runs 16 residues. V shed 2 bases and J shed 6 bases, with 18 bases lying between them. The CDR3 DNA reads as TGTGCCAGCAGTTACATCGTGGGTGGGGCTTCGGATACGCAGTATTTT. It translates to CASSYIVGGASDTQYF.

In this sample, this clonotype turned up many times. As DNA, the CDR3 is TGCGCCAGCAGTGGACTAGCGGGAGACGGCACAGATACGCAGTATTTT. Its protein product is CASSGLAGDGTDTQYF. V and J are TRBV10-1 and TRBJ2-3, with 12 bases lining up with TRBD2. Germline values: CDR1 WNHNN, CDR2 SYGVQD (reference sequence). The V segment lost 4 bases and the J segment 1 base; nucleotides outside the gene matches: 3. The CDR3 spans 16 residues.

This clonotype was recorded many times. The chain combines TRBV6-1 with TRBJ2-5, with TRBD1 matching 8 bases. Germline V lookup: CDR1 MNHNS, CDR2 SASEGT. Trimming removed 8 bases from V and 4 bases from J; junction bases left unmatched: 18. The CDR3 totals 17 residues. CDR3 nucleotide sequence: TGTGCCAGCCGTACCCGGACGGGGGCAGGGGGCCGAGAGACCCAGTACTTC. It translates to CASRTRTGAGGRETQYF.

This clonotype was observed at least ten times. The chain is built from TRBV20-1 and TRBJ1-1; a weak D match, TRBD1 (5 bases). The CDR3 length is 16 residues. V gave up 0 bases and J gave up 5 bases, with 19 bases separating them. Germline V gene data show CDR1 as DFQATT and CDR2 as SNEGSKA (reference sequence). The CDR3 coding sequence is TGCAGTGCTAGAGATCCGGGGACTGGTTTGACGACTGAAGCTTTCTTT. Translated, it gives CSARDPGTGLTTEAFF.